The next 21 T cell receptor beta chains were all read from a single sample in a study of T cells in Graves' hyperthyroidism and ophthalmopathy. Amplified regions were TCR beta CDR3 sequences from RNA transcripts. Using the HTBI primer set, a first-round RT-PCR was run on the TCR CDR3. TCRdb reprocessed the multiplex PCR reads via MiXCR and lists one record per CDR3 protein. The sample records roughly 650,000 distinct CDR3 sequences, about a sixth being singletons. Sequencing was done on a sample of blood. The receptors derive from a woman between 40 and 55 years old with Graves' ophthalmopathy.

This clonotype was seen more than once but under ten times. V usage is TRBV30 and J usage is TRBJ2-3; possible D gene TRBD2, 6 bases. CDR1 and CDR2 from the germline V gene are GTSNPN and SVGIG (reference sequence). The CDR3 totals 11 residues. The V and J ends lost 8 bases and 2 bases respectively, with 8 bases between them. Here the CDR3 DNA reads TGTGCCGGGGGGATCACAGATACGCAGTATTTT. Translated: CAGGITDTQYF.

The genes are TRBV11-2 and TRBJ2-4; D not resolved. Germline loops: CDR1 SGHAT, CDR2 FQNNGV. There are 19 residues in the CDR3. The V gene lost 5 bases and the J gene lost 0 bases, with 23 bases spanning the gap. This chain's CDR3 is CASSARSGLTSLAKNIQYF. The CDR3 bases are TGTGCCAGCAGCGCAAGATCGGGTTTAACTTCCCTAGCCAAAAACATTCAGTACTTC.

This clonotype was counted a few times. This chain joins TRBV30 and TRBJ1-1; 7 bases line up with TRBD1. In germline, CDR1 is GTSNPN, CDR2 SVGIG (reference sequence). V trimming: 7 bases; J trimming: 3 bases; junction bases outside the gene matches: 5. The CDR3 runs 12 residues. The CDR3 loop reads CAYLQGYTEAFF. CDR3 nucleotide sequence: TGTGCCTATTTACAGGGGTACACTGAAGCTTTCTTT.

In this sample, this clonotype turned up many times. V gene TRBV11-3 combines with J gene TRBJ2-3; D unclear. The V gene lost 5 bases and the J gene lost 2 bases, with 8 bases spanning the gap. The CDR3 runs 13 residues. Germline loops: CDR1 SGHNT, CDR2 YENEEA. The chain's CDR3 is CASSQQDTDTQYF. In DNA, the CDR3 is TGTGCCAGCAGCCAGCAGGACACAGATACGCAGTATTTT.

The chain combines TRBV15 with TRBJ2-1; the match to TRBD2 covers 9 bases. The V segment lost 3 bases and the J segment 2 bases; nucleotides outside the gene matches: 2. CDR1 LNHNV and CDR2 YYDKDF come from the germline V gene (reference sequence). This CDR3 is built from 15 residues. Here the CDR3 reads CATSSKREAYNEQFF. The DNA of the CDR3 is TGTGCCACCAGCAGCAAGCGGGAGGCCTACAATGAGCAGTTCTTC.

This chain joins TRBV2 and TRBJ2-5; 16 nucleotides line up with TRBD2. Germline CDR1 SNHLY, CDR2 FYNNEI. V trimming: 6 bases; J trimming: 2 bases; junction bases outside the gene matches: 6. The CDR3 length is 17 residues. The CDR3 DNA is TGTGCCAGCAGGGGACTAGCGGGAGGGCGGGAACAAGAGACCCAGTACTTC. It specifies CASRGLAGGREQETQYF.

About this clonotype: This may stem from a read error, because a much larger clone lies one nucleotide away. The chain is built from TRBV6-1 and TRBJ2-1, with D possibly matching TRBD2 (5 bases). The CDR3 runs 14 residues. Trimming removed 6 bases at V and 7 bases at J, with 16 bases between. Germline loops: CDR1 MNHNS, CDR2 SASEGT. In DNA, the CDR3 is TGTGCCAGCAGGTCGAGCGAGAGGGTAAATGAGCAGTTCTTC. Its translation: CASRSSERVNEQFF.

This clonotype was recorded a few times. The chain is built from TRBV5-1 and TRBJ1-2; 9 bases map to TRBD1. The J segment lost 5 bases and the V segment lost 3 bases, leaving 5 bases of the junction unmatched. Germline CDR1 SGHRS, CDR2 YFSETQ. The CDR3 consists of 14 residues. Here the CDR3 reads CASSYSGTGYGYTF. The CDR3 DNA sequence: TGCGCCAGCAGCTATTCCGGGACAGGGTATGGCTACACCTTC.

This rearrangement joins TRBV29-1 to TRBJ2-5, with D tentatively TRBD1 (5 bases). Per germline, CDR1 SQVTM and CDR2 ANQGSEA. Trimming left V 1 base short and J 4 bases short, with 10 bases between. There are 13 residues in the CDR3. The CDR3 coding sequence is TGCAGCGTTGAAGTCGGCAGGGTAGAGACCCAGTACTTC. Its translation is CSVEVGRVETQYF.

The V gene is TRBV20-1, the J gene TRBJ2-1; maybe TRBD2 (6 bases). V dropped 3 bases and J dropped 4 bases, with 13 bases sitting between them. CDR3 length: 14 residues. Germline assignment: CDR1 DFQATT and CDR2 SNEGSKA (reference sequence). In DNA form, the CDR3 reads TGCAGTGCTAGGAGCTCGGGGGTGTACAATGAGCAGTTCTTC. Its protein is CSARSSGVYNEQFF.

This clonotype was seen only a few times. The chain carries TRBV20-1 and TRBJ2-7, with TRBD1 as a possible D gene (6 bases). This CDR3 contains 14 residues. V was shortened by 5 bases and J by 2 bases, with 16 bases between the two germline ends. The germline CDR1 and CDR2 sequences are DFQATT and SNEGSKA (reference sequence). The CDR3 DNA follows: TGCAGTGCTGCCCATCCCCAGGGGACCTACGAGCAGTACTTC. Protein: CSAAHPQGTYEQYF.

The V call is TRBV5-1, the J call TRBJ2-5; 8 bases are a match to TRBD1. Germline-derived CDR1 and CDR2 are SGHRS and YFSETQ. The J segment lost 7 bases and the V segment lost 4 bases, leaving 9 bases of the junction unmatched. This CDR3 is built from 14 residues. The CDR3 DNA follows: TGCGCCAGCAGCCGGACAGGGCCGACAGGGACCCAGTACTTC. As protein: CASSRTGPTGTQYF.

This clonotype was detected many times. This sequence joins TRBV7-9 and TRBJ2-3; 8 positions agree with TRBD2. From germline, CDR1 is SEHNR and CDR2 FQNEAQ (reference sequence). The length of the CDR3 is 16 residues. The junction had 5 bases not matched to a gene; V was cut back by 3 bases and J by 0 bases. The CDR3 region is CASSFRLASSTDTQYF. The CDR3 bases are TGTGCCAGCAGCTTTAGACTAGCGTCTAGCACAGATACGCAGTATTTT.

The genes are TRBV7-9 and TRBJ1-4; 7 bases match TRBD1. V trimming: 1 base; J trimming: 5 bases; junction bases outside the gene matches: 10. The CDR3 length is 17 residues. Germline assignment: CDR1 SEHNR and CDR2 FQNEAQ (reference sequence). The CDR3 spells CASSLGAGTALNEKLFF. The DNA for the CDR3 is TGTGCCAGCAGCTTAGGCGCGGGGACAGCCTTAAATGAAAAACTGTTTTTT.

In the case of this clonotype: A read error may be the cause here, since a much bigger clone is one base away. V and J are TRBV20-1 and TRBJ2-7; the match to TRBD2 covers 7 bases. The J call may be faulty, since TRBJ2-1 better matches the DNA end. The germline V gene has CDR1 DFQATT and CDR2 SNEGSKA (reference sequence). There are 15 residues in the CDR3. This chain's CDR3 is CSASPTRLAAYEQFF. In DNA form, the CDR3 reads TGCAGTGCTAGCCCGACACGACTAGCCGCCTACGAGCAGTTCTTC.

Points on this clonotype: A single base separates this from a much larger clone, so it may be a read error. The chain links TRBV28 to TRBJ2-7; D may be TRBD2 (7 bases). V was pared by 6 bases and J by 7 bases, with 19 bases between. CDR1 and CDR2 (germline): MDHEN, SYDVKM. The CDR3 runs 14 residues. The CDR3 DNA reads TGTGCCAGCAGCCCTTACGGGGGGCTTCCTGAGCAGTACTTC. Protein: CASSPYGGLPEQYF.

In its sample, this clonotype was seen many times. J is TRBJ2-3 and V is TRBV2; the match to TRBD2 covers 14 bases. In germline, CDR1 is SNHLY, CDR2 FYNNEI. The CDR3 is 16 amino acids. J gave up 4 bases and V 5 bases, and 5 bases lay outside the gene matches. In DNA, the CDR3 is TGTGCCAGCAGTCGGACTAGCGGGGGGTTTGCAGATACGCAGTATTTT. As protein: CASSRTSGGFADTQYF.

This clonotype occurred many times. J is TRBJ1-2 and V is TRBV7-8; D perhaps matches TRBD1 (5 bases). This CDR3 is built from 16 residues. The germline CDR1 and CDR2 sequences are SGHVS and FQNEAQ. The V end was cut by 5 bases, the J end by 0 bases, with 16 bases between. CDR3 DNA: TGTGCCAGCAGCCGTTCCACCGGGGCCCCTAACTATGGCTACACCTTC. Translation gives CASSRSTGAPNYGYTF.

As regards this clonotype: Given a much more abundant clone one base away, this may be a read error. The CDR3 sequence is CASGLGPGKDTQYF. The CDR3 DNA sequence: TGTGCCAGTGGATTGGGCCCCGGGAAAGATACGCAGTATTTT. V is TRBV19 and J is TRBJ2-3; the D gene is possibly TRBD2 (5 bases). This CDR3 has 14 amino acids. Germline lookup yields CDR1 LNHDA and CDR2 SQIVND (reference sequence). Trimming pared 8 bases from V and 5 bases from J, leaving 17 bases between.

This clonotype was counted only a few times. The rearrangement uses TRBV5-1 and TRBJ1-1, with D possibly being TRBD1 (6 bases). The V gene's germline CDR1 is SGHRS and CDR2 YFSETQ. This CDR3 is built from 14 residues. V was clipped by 1 base and J by 5 bases, with 12 bases between them. The CDR3 DNA reads as TGCGCCAGCAGCTTGTCCCGGGACATAACTGAAGCTTTCTTT. Amino acid sequence: CASSLSRDITEAFF. The complete variable domain, with remaining parts taken from reference TRBV5-1 and TRBJ1-1, reads KAGVTQTPRYLIKTRGQQVTLSCSPISGHRSVSWYQQTPGQGLQFLFEYFSETQRNKGNFPGRFSGRQFSNSRSEMNVSTLELGDSALYLCASSLSRDITEAFFGQGTRLTVV.

The rearrangement links TRBV3-1 to TRBJ2-3; D gene uncertain. The length of the CDR3 is 12 residues. Germline V lookup: CDR1 LGHDT, CDR2 YNNKEL (reference sequence). V was shortened by 2 bases and J by 5 bases, with 5 bases between the two germline ends. The CDR3 loop reads CASSQWLDTQYF. CDR3 bases: TGTGCCAGCAGCCAATGGTTAGATACGCAGTATTTT.